This T cell receptor (beta chain) was observed in a study of high-grade serous ovarian cancer treatment subgroups. Study-level background: On average, approximately 14,000 reads and several thousand unique TCR beta rearrangements were obtained per sample.

The tumor samples were collected prior to definitive surgery or chemotherapy. Assay: immunoSEQ multiplex PCR; the TCRdb copy retains only in-frame clones and omits some. The sample yields 6,000 to 8,000 clones, over 70% seen once. Germline trimming cut 8 bases from V and 0 bases from J; bases unmatched to any gene: 5. CDR3 length: 14 residues. Germline loops: CDR1 SNHLY, CDR2 FYNNEI. The specimen sequenced was tumor tissue. The genes are TRBV2 and TRBJ2-3; 7 positions agree with TRBD1. The source is a human donor with high-grade serous ovarian cancer. The CDR3 DNA reads as TGTGCCAGCGGCCGGGACAGCAGCACAGATACGCAGTATTTT. Translating gives CASGRDSSTDTQYF.